Presented here are 8 T cell receptor beta chains from one specimen sequenced in a study of shared clonotypes between healthy human individuals. Sequencing used immunoSEQ multiplex PCR; TCRdb keeps in-frame clones, though not all of them. This sample has around 690,000 clones; 90% occur once, and the top ten carry roughly 36%. The sample was memory CD8+ T cells from PBMCs. The subset: CD45RO+ cells pooled with CCR7-negative TemRA cells. The receptor set was obtained from a man younger than 35 in good health. Some clones in this sample may be carry-over from other donors' samples.

DNA of the CDR3: TGTGCCAGACGTCCCAGGGGGCATGGCTACACCTTC. This gives the protein CARRPRGHGYTF. The chain employs TRBV27 and TRBJ1-2; 8 positions agree with TRBD1. Germline V gene data show CDR1 as MNHEY and CDR2 as SMNVEV (reference sequence). The CDR3 has 12 amino acids. V lost 9 bases and J lost 6; bases outside the gene matches: 6.

Turning to this clone: At the DNA level, this CDR3 is encoded by other sequences in the same sample as well. The V gene is TRBV27, the J gene TRBJ1-1; D is ambiguous. The CDR3 is 16 amino acids. Germline V gene sequence: CDR1 MNHEY, CDR2 SMNVEV (reference sequence). V lost 0 bases and J 0 bases, leaving 11 bases between the germline ends. For the CDR3, the DNA is TGTGCCAGCAGTTTATCGGTCGGGGAGATGAACACTGAAGCTTTCTTT. Its translation is CASSLSVGEMNTEAFF.

The J gene is TRBJ1-1, the V gene TRBV7-2, with a tentative D call TRBD1 (6 bases). The CDR3 runs to 15 residues. V gave up 4 bases and J gave up 0 bases, with 12 bases separating them. Germline CDR1 is SGHTA and CDR2 is FQGNSA. The DNA for the CDR3 is TGTGCCAGCAGCTCGTACAGGGAAATGAACACTGAAGCTTTCTTT. It encodes CASSSYREMNTEAFF.

This sequence joins TRBV4-1 and TRBJ1-6, with D possibly TRBD1 on 5 matching bases. The CDR3 has 14 amino acids. Germline CDR1 MGHRA, CDR2 YSYEKL. V was shortened by 7 bases and J by 6 bases, with 13 bases between the two germline ends. The CDR3 sequence is CASTMGRVNSPLHF. Written as DNA, the CDR3 is TGCGCCAGCACTATGGGACGGGTTAATTCACCCCTCCACTTT.

The genes are TRBV28 and TRBJ2-1; TRBD1 aligns across 8 bases. Trimming took 10 bases from V and 2 from J; bases not matched to a gene: 7. This CDR3 spans 14 amino acids. CDR1 and CDR2 (germline): MDHEN, SYDVKM. CDR3 sequence: CANAPGGPYNEQFF. For the CDR3, the DNA is TGTGCCAACGCCCCAGGGGGCCCCTACAATGAGCAGTTCTTC. Complete variable domain (other parts from reference TRBV28 and TRBJ2-1): DVKVTQSSRYLVKRTGEKVFLECVQDMDHENMFWYRQDPGLGLRLIYFSYDVKMKEKGDIPEGYSVSREKKERFSLILESASTNQTSMYLCANAPGGPYNEQFFGPGTRLTVL.

V is TRBV6-1 and J is TRBJ2-3, with D possibly being TRBD1 (6 bases). CDR1 and CDR2 (germline): MNHNS, SASEGT. V lost 5 bases, J lost 6 bases, and 15 bases lay in between. The CDR3 is 14 residues long. CDR3: CASSTGPHGDTQYF. The CDR3 DNA reads TGTGCCAGCAGTACAGGGCCTCACGGGGATACGCAGTATTTT.

This clone was counted a single time. V usage is TRBV5-8 and J usage is TRBJ1-3; D uncertain. From germline, CDR1 is SGHTS and CDR2 YDEGEE. There are 15 residues in the CDR3. V was shortened by 7 bases and J by 0 bases, with 14 bases between the two germline ends. CDR3 sequence reads: CASAGSAFSGNTIYF. The CDR3 coding sequence is TGTGCCAGCGCAGGCTCGGCCTTCTCTGGAAACACCATATATTTT.

The chain recombines TRBV19 with TRBJ2-7, with D tentatively TRBD2 (6 bases). This CDR3 has 15 residues. CDR1 and CDR2 (germline): LNHDA, SQIVND (reference sequence). Between the trimmed V and J ends, which lost 3 bases and 1 base, there was a span of 13 bases. CDR3: CASSIESGTSYEQYF. The CDR3 bases are TGTGCCAGTAGTATTGAATCCGGGACTTCCTACGAGCAGTACTTC.